What follows is one T cell receptor beta chain and its context. This clonotype is medium-sized (0.01 to 0.1%), judged from its frequency; no count is recorded. The antigen it binds to is not known. The germline V gene (reference sequence) yields DFQATT for CDR1 and SNEGSKA for CDR2. The CDR3 holds 15 amino acids from the cysteine to the phenylalanine. No nucleotide data were recorded. The source of the sample is a study of CXCR3-negative and CXCR3-positive naive CD8 T cells (dated by TCRdb to the late 2010s). At the level of the whole study: Some 130 million TRB reads were obtained in total, roughly 1.5 +/- 0.3 million reads per library. The diversity and physicochemical repertoire analyses included about a dozen donors pooled from two independent experiments. The TRBV-TRBJ cluster analysis covered naive subsets from 5 or 6 donors and memory cells from 3 donors. Overall results and qualifications from the work: Compared with CXCR3-negative naive cells, CXCR3-positive naive cells had TRB CDR3s with higher hydrophobicity (lower Kidera factor 4), lower energy, and higher strength and volume indices. Because surface CD5, which has been linked to self-reactivity in mice, was comparable between naive subsets, TCR interaction strength was also inferred from TRB CDR3 physicochemical properties. CXCR3 expression partially decreased after cryopreservation, so most assays used freshly isolated PBMCs. Repertoire diversity was comparably high in both naive subsets but much lower in memory CD8+ T cells. TRBV-TRBJ usage was similar between naive CXCR3-negative and CXCR3-positive cells from the same donor, while memory cells showed distinct patterns.

The data were produced on a NextSeq 550. The Human TCR Profiling Kit (MiLaboratory) was used to make UMI-labeled 5' RACE TRB cDNA libraries. cDNA synthesis used the entire amount of extracted RNA, and PCR amplification then used the entire amount of cDNA produced. Libraries were prepared in parallel with an identical number of PCR cycles. As for the authors' bioinformatics: With a requirement of at least two reads per UMI, MIGEC and MiXCR extracted about 50,000 +/- 10,000 unique UMI-labeled TRB cDNA molecules per library. On average, 40,000 +/- 10,000 functional in-frame TRB CDR3 nucleotide clonotypes lacking stop codons were found per library. After downsampling to 5000 UMI-labeled TRB molecules per sample, diversity metrics, including normalized Shannon-Wiener and Chao1, were computed in VDJtools. For the central five CDR3 residues, VDJtools calculated physicochemical properties weighted by clonotype size, namely interaction energy, strength, volume and Kidera factor 4. Each CDR3 protein sequence appears as one entry after TCRdb reprocessed the reads, and no DNA is included. The V and J calls and clone size come from TCRdb's table, not from the authors' own analysis. The table for this sample lists some 6,000 distinct CDR3 sequences. Approximately 1.2% of the sample rests with the top ten.

For every CD8+ T cell subset, 300,000 cells were flow-sorted straight into RLT lysis buffer, and each subset was sorted in triplicate. Naive CD8+ T cells were defined stringently as CD45RO-CCR7+CD27+CD95- to exclude memory contaminants. Peripheral blood mononuclear cells were isolated from buffy coats by standard density gradient centrifugation. A FACSAria III was used to flow-sort naive CXCR3-negative and CXCR3-positive CD8+ T cells. Total RNA was extracted from sorted cells using an RNeasy Mini Kit. The sequencing input was naive CXCR3- CD8+ T cells from blood. Interpreted using the paper, the cell subset or site label stands for: CD45RO-CCR7+CD27+CD95- naive CD8+ T cells lacking CXCR3 (TNR3-). This clonotype was sampled from a human donor in good health. Some clones in this sample may be carry-over from other donors' samples. Recombination connected TRBV20-1 to TRBJ1-1; the TCRdb call, TRBD1, lacks DNA for checking. This receptor has the CDR3 CSAHPVGQGAREAFF.